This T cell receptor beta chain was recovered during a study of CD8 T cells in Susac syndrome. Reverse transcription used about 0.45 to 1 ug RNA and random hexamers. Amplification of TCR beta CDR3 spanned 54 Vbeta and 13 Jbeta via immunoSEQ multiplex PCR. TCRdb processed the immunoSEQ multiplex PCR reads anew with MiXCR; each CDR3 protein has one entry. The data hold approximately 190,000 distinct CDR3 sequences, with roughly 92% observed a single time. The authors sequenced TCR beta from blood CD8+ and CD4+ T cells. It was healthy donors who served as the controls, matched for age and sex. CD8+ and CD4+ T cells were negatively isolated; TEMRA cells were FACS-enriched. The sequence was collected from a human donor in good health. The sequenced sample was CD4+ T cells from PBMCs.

The CDR3 here is CASSSGPFGGTRETQYF. The CDR3 DNA sequence: TGTGCCAGCAGCTCGGGACCCTTTGGAGGGACACGGGAGACCCAGTACTTC. The rearrangement joins TRBV7-2 to TRBJ2-5; D is possibly TRBD1 or TRBD2 (6 bases each). Trimming removed 4 bases at V and 5 bases at J, with 23 bases between. The germline gives CDR1 SGHTA, CDR2 FQGNSA. The CDR3 is 17 residues long.